This TCR beta chain stems from a study of T cell repertoires in ileal Crohn's disease. About the research overall: About half of patients got postoperative therapy: roughly 12 thiopurines, around 20 anti-TNF.

Measured with immunoSEQ multiplex PCR; TCRdb has only the in-frame clones, and not every one. This sample carries over 9,000 clones, around 75% of them seen once, and the ten largest clones take around 14%. The time point was: neoterminal ileum biopsy at postoperative endoscopy, about 6 months after surgery. On this clone: The target antigen is unknown.

General study results and limits: Within the first postoperative year, endoscopy came at median approximately 6.7 months. Compared with CD4 T cells, sorted CD8 cells carried more expanded clones.

The specimen was ileal tissue. The receptor was derived from an adult with Crohn's disease.

The CDR3 region has the DNA TGTGCCAGCACGGTACTCTCCTACGAGCAGTACTTC. Amino acids: CASTVLSYEQYF. The chain uses TRBV2 and TRBJ2-7; D remains unclear. CDR1 SNHLY and CDR2 FYNNEI come from the germline V gene. Trimming cost V 7 bases and J 0 bases, with 7 bases left between them. The CDR3 totals 12 residues.